This TCR beta chain derives from a study of OX40 agonist ivuxolimab in advanced cancers. Study-level information: At doses from 0.01 to 10 mg/kg, patients were given intravenous ivuxolimab every 2 weeks.

Peripheral blood came from all dose cohorts at three timepoints. Trimming took 3 bases from V and 2 from J, leaving 15 bases between them. The germline V gene encodes CDR1 GTSNPN and CDR2 SVGIG (reference sequence). The CDR3 covers 15 residues. Findings of the study overall: CD8+ T cells averaged more expanded clones than CD4+. In the 0.1-3.0 mg/kg groups, partial responders showed among the lowest expansion.

The protocol was immunoSEQ multiplex PCR, while the TCRdb copy is restricted to in-frame clones and leaves out a portion. The sample lists 50,000 to 60,000 clones, about 90% occurring once. As regards this clone: Its antigen is undetermined.

The chain links TRBV30 to TRBJ2-3, with D uncertain. Here the sequenced sample was CD4+ or CD8+ T cells sorted from blood, taken in a trial of the OX40 agonist ivuxolimab. The clonotype was recovered from an adult with an advanced solid tumor such as melanoma, head and neck, liver or kidney cancer. The CDR3 bases are TGTGCCTGGAGCCGTTCGGGCCCCTACACAGATACGCAGTATTTT. It specifies CAWSRSGPYTDTQYF.